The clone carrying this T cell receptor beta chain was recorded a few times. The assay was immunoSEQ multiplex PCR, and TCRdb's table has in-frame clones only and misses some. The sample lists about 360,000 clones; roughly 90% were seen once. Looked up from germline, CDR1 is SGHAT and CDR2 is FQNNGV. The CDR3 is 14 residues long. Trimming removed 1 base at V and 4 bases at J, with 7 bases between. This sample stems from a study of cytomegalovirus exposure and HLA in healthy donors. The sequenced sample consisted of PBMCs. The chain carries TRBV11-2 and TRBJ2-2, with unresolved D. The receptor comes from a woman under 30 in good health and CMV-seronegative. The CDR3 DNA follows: TGTGCCAGCAGCTTAGTGTTCTCCACCGGGGAGCTGTTTTTT. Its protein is CASSLVFSTGELFF.